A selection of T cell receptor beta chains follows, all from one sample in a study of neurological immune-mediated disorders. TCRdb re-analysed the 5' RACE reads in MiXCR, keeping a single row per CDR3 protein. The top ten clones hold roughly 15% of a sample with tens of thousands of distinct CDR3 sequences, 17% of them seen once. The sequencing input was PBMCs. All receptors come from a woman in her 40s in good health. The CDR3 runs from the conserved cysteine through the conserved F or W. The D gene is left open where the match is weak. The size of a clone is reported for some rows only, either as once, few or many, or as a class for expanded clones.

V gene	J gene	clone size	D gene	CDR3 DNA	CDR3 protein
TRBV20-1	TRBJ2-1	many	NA	TGCAGTGCCTCCACCAAGTCGGGGACCAGCTCCTACAATGAGCAGTTCTTC	CSASTKSGTSSYNEQFF
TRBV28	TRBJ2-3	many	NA	TGTGCCAGCCGTGTCCAGCGGACTAGCACAGATACGCAGTATTTT	CASRVQRTSTDTQYF
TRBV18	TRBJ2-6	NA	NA	TGTGCCAGCTCCCCCATTGCCGACGGGGCCAACGTCCTGACTTTC	CASSPIADGANVLTF
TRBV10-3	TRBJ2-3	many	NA	TGTGCCATCAAGTTCAAGCCAGCAGATACGCAGTATTTT	CAIKFKPADTQYF
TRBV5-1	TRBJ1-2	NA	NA	TGCGCCAGCTCCACCAGAGCAGATAACTATGGCTACACCTTC	CASSTRADNYGYTF
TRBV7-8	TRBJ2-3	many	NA	TGTGCCAGCAGACGAGGTGGGGGCGCGGGCACAGATACGCAGTATTTT	CASRRGGGAGTDTQYF
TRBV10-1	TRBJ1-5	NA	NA	TGCGCCAGCAGTGAGTCGGGAGCGCAGCCCCAGCATTTT	CASSESGAQPQHF
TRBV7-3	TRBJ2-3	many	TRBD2	TGTGCCAGCAGCTTAAGCGGGGGGGAGGCAGATACGCAGTATTTT	CASSLSGGEADTQYF
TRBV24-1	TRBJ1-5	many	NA	TGTGCCACCAGTGGAGATGGGGACAATCAGCCCCAGCATTTT	CATSGDGDNQPQHF
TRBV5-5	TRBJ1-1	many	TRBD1	TGTGCCAGCAGCTTTGGACAGGCTTTGAACACTGAAGCTTTCTTT	CASSFGQALNTEAFF
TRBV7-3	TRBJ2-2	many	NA	TGTGCCAGCAGCTCGGGGTTCGGGGAGCTGTTTTTT	CASSSGFGELFF
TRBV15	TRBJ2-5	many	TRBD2	TGTGCCACCAGCAGAAGTCCGACTAGCGGGGGGGTCGAGACCCAGTACTTC	CATSRSPTSGGVETQYF
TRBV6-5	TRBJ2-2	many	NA	TGTGCCAGCAGCAAGGACCCGAACACCGGGGAGCTGTTTTTT	CASSKDPNTGELFF
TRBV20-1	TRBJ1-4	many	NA	TGCAGTGCTAGTCAGGGCCTTAATGAAAAACTGTTTTTT	CSASQGLNEKLFF
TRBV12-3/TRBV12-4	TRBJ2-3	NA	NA	TGTGCCAGCAGATCCCGGCAGGGGGGGGATCTAGATACGCAGTATTTT	CASRSRQGGDLDTQYF
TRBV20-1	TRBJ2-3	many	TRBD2	TGCAGTGCTGGCGGGGAGACTAGCGGGGGGACAGATACGCAGTATTTT	CSAGGETSGGTDTQYF
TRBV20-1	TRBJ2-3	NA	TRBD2	TGCAGTGCTAGACCCCCCACGGGGGGGGCCCGCACAGATACGCAGTATTTT	CSARPPTGGARTDTQYF
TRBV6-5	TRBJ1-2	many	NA	TGTGCCAGCAGGCCCGGACACGACTATGGCTACACCTTC	CASRPGHDYGYTF
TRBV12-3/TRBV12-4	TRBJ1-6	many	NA	TGTGCCAGCAGCCCAAGGGACCATAATTCACCCCTCCACTTT	CASSPRDHNSPLHF
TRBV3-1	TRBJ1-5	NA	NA	TGTGCCAGCAGCAGAAAATATAGCAATCAGCCCCAGCATTTT	CASSRKYSNQPQHF
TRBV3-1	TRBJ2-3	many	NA	TGTGCCAGCAGCCAAGGCCGTACAGATACGCAGTATTTT	CASSQGRTDTQYF
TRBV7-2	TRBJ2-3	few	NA	TGTGCCAGCAGCTTACTACACCGCACAGATACGCAGTATTTT	CASSLLHRTDTQYF
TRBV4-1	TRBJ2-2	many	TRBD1	TGCGCCAGCACCCGGGGACAGGGCTCGTCCGGGGAGCTGTTTTTT	CASTRGQGSSGELFF
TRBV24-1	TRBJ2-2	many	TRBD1	TGTGCCACCAGTCCTCCGGACAGGCGTAACACCGGGGAGCTGTTTTTT	CATSPPDRRNTGELFF
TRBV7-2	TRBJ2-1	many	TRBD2	TGTGCCAGCAGCATCAGACTAGCGGATGAGCAGTTCTTC	CASSIRLADEQFF
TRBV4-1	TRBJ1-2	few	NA	TGCGCCAGCAGCCGCCCCACAGGGTTCGACTATGGCTACACCTTC	CASSRPTGFDYGYTF
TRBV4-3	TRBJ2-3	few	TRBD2	TGCGCCAGCAGCCAAGTTATAGCGGGCCCGGAGGATACGCAGTATTTT	CASSQVIAGPEDTQYF
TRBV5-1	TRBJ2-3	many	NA	TGCGCCAGCAGCTTGGGATCCGGGAGCACAGATACGCAGTATTTT	CASSLGSGSTDTQYF
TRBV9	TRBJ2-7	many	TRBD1	TGTGCCAGCAGCGTAGAGCCCGGGACAGGGTCCATGTTGGTTCCTTCAGGGGGTGACGAGCAGTACTTC	CASSVEPGTGSMLVPSGGDEQYF
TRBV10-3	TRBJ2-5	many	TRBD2	TGTGCCATCAGTGTTCGGGGGGGATACCAAGAGACCCAGTACTTC	CAISVRGGYQETQYF
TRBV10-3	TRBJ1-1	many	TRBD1	TGTGCCATCAGCTGGACAGGGCCGAACACTGAAGCTTTCTTT	CAISWTGPNTEAFF
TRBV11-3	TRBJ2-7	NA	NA	TGTGCCAGCAGCTTCCTCAGGGGTGTCGAGCAGTACTTC	CASSFLRGVEQYF
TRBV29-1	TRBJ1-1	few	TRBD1	TGCAGCGTTGAAGTGGGAGGACAGGGACTGGGCCCAGCTTTCTTT	CSVEVGGQGLGPAFF
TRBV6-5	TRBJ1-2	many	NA	TGTGCCAGCAGTCCGGACCATGGCTATGGCTACACCTTC	CASSPDHGYGYTF
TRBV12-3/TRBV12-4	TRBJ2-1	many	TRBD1	TGTGCCAGCAATAAGGACAGGGCACACTCCAATGAGCAGTTCTTC	CASNKDRAHSNEQFF
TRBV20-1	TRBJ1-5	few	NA	TGCAGTGCTAGTCCCAAGTATAGCAATCAGCCCCAGCATTTT	CSASPKYSNQPQHF
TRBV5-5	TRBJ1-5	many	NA	TGTGCCAGCAGCTTGCCCCTATTACGACGGAGCGATCAGCCCCAGCATTTT	CASSLPLLRRSDQPQHF
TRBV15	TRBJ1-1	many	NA	TGTGCCACCAGCAGAGATCTCAACACTGAAGCTTTCTTT	CATSRDLNTEAFF
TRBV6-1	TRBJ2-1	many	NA	TGTGCCAGCAGCCTCAGGGGGGGGGCGGCCTACAATGAGCAGTTCTTC	CASSLRGGAAYNEQFF
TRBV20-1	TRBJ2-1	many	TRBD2	TGCAGTGCACTTCAGACTAGCGGGGGGGGTGAGCAGTTCTTC	CSALQTSGGGEQFF
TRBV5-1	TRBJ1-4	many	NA	TGCGCCAGCAGCTTAACAGGGATGGGGGGTGAAAAACTGTTTTTT	CASSLTGMGGEKLFF
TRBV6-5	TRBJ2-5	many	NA	TGTGCCAGCAGTTACGGCCCCGAGGGTGGCGAGACCCAGTACTTC	CASSYGPEGGETQYF
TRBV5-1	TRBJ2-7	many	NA	TGCGCCAGCAGCTTGGACTCCAGTGCCTACGAGCAGTACTTC	CASSLDSSAYEQYF
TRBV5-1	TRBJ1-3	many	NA	TGCGCCAGCAGGGCAGCTCCCTCTGGAAACACCATATATTTT	CASRAAPSGNTIYF
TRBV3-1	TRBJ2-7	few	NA	TGTGCCAGCAGCCGAAGGGGGGGTAGCTCCTACGAGCAGTACTTC	CASSRRGGSSYEQYF
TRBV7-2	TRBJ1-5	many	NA	TGTGCCAGCAGCTCACCACAGGGTTATCAGCCCCAGCATTTT	CASSSPQGYQPQHF
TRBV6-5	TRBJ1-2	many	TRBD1	TGTGCCAGCAGACGCGGACAGGGCAGAGCTAACTATGGCTACACCTTC	CASRRGQGRANYGYTF
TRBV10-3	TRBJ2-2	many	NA	TGTGCCATCCAAACGGGGGCTTCGAACACCGGGGAGCTGTTTTTT	CAIQTGASNTGELFF
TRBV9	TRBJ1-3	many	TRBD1	TGTGCCAGCAGCAGACAAACAGGGGGAGACACCATATATTTT	CASSRQTGGDTIYF
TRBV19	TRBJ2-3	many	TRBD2	TGTGCCAGTAGTATGCAACTAGCGGGCCCATCCACAGATACGCAGTATTTT	CASSMQLAGPSTDTQYF
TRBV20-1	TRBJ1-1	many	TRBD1	TGCAGTGCTAGCAGGGGACAGTTGAACACTGAAGCTTTCTTT	CSASRGQLNTEAFF
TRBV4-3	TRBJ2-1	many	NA	TGCGCCAGCAGCCTCCAGTCCGCGGGGTCAGAGTCGTACAATGAGCAGTTCTTC	CASSLQSAGSESYNEQFF
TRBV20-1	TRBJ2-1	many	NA	TGCAGTGCTAGTGGTGCGTATGAGCAGTTCTTC	CSASGAYEQFF